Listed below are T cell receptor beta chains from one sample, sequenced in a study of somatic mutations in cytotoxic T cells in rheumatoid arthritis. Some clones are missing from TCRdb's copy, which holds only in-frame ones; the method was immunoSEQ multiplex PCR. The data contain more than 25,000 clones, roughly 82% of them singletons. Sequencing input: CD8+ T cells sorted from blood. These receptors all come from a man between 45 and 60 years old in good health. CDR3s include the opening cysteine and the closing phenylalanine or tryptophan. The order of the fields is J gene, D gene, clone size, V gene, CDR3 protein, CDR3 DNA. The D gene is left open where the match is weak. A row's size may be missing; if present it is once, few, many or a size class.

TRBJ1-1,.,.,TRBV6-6,CASSYRPQNTEAFF,TGTGCCAGCAGTTACAGGCCCCAGAACACTGAAGCTTTCTTT
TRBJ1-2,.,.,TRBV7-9,CASSSPARYSWGGYGYTF,TGTGCCAGCAGCTCCCCAGCAAGGTATAGCTGGGGAGGCTATGGCTACACCTTC
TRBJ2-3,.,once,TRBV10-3,CAISEYTTDTQYF,TGTGCCATCAGTGAGTACACCACAGATACGCAGTATTTT
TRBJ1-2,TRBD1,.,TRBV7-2,CAIQGGTNYGYTF,TGTGCCATCCAGGGGGGGACTAACTATGGCTACACCTTC
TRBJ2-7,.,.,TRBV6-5,CASSYEDSSYEQYF,TGTGCCAGCAGTTACGAGGACAGCTCCTACGAGCAGTACTTC
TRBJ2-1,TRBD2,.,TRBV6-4,CASSETGLAGYNEQFF,TGTGCCAGCAGTGAAACGGGACTAGCGGGATATAATGAGCAGTTCTTC
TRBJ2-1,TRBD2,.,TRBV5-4,CASSISLAGGYNEQFF,TGTGCCAGCAGCATTTCACTAGCGGGAGGGTACAATGAGCAGTTCTTC
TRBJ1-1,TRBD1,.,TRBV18,CASSPGRGTEAFF,TGTGCCAGCTCACCAGGCAGGGGGACTGAAGCTTTCTTT
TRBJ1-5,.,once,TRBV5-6,CASSGGNQPQHF,TGTGCCAGCAGCGGCGGTAATCAGCCCCAGCATTTT
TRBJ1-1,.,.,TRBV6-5,CASSSYRRRNTEAFF,TGTGCCAGCAGTTCGTACCGGCGAAGGAACACTGAAGCTTTCTTT
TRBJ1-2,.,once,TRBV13,CASSLGRGLSSHYGYTF,TGTGCCAGCAGCTTAGGACGAGGGCTAAGCTCCCACTATGGCTACACCTTC
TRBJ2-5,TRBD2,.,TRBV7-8,CASSRPGLAGQTQYF,TGTGCCAGCAGCAGACCGGGACTAGCCGGGCAGACCCAGTACTTC
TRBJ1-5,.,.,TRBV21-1,CASSKGDSNQPQHF,TGTGCCAGCAGCAAAGGAGACAGTAATCAGCCCCAGCATTTT
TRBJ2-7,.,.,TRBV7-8,CASSFSGSSYEQYF,TGTGCCAGCAGCTTCAGCGGATCCTCCTACGAGCAGTACTTC
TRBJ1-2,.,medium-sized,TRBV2,CASRQDYGYTF,TGTGCCAGCAGACAAGACTATGGCTACACCTTC
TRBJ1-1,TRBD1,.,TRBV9,CASSDHPGQALNTEAFF,TGTGCCAGCAGCGACCACCCGGGACAGGCCCTGAACACTGAAGCTTTCTTT
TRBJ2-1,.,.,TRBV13,CASSLGQGNNEQFF,TGTGCCAGCAGCTTAGGACAGGGAAACAATGAGCAGTTCTTC
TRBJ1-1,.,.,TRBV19,CASRDTEAFF,TGTGCCAGTAGGGACACTGAAGCTTTCTTT
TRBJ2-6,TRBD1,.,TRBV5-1,CASSVRDRGTGANVLTF,TGCGCCAGCAGCGTCCGGGACAGGGGAACTGGGGCCAACGTCCTGACTTTC
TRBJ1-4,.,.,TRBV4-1,CASSQDLGANEKLFF,TGCGCCAGCAGCCAAGATCTGGGGGCTAATGAAAAACTGTTTTTT
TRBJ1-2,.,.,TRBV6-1,CASSEDVWELIYGYTF,TGTGCCAGCAGTGAAGACGTTTGGGAATTGATTTATGGCTACACCTTC
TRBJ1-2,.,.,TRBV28,CASKGFNYGYTF,TGTGCCAGCAAAGGGTTTAACTATGGCTACACCTTC
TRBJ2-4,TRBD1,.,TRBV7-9,CASSPPTGGAVNIQYF,TGTGCCAGCAGCCCACCGACAGGGGGCGCCGTAAACATTCAGTACTTC
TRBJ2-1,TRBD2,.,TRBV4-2,CASSQEGEGWGNEQFF,TGTGCCAGCAGCCAAGAGGGGGAGGGGTGGGGTAATGAGCAGTTCTTC
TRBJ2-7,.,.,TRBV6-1,CASSGYEQYF,TGTGCCAGCAGCGGCTACGAGCAGTACTTC
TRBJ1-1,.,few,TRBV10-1,CASSGAQRDEAFF,TGCGCCAGCAGTGGGGCGCAGAGGGATGAAGCTTTCTTT
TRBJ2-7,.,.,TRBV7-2,CASSLHPGVVDEQYF,TGTGCCAGCAGCTTACACCCAGGAGTCGTGGACGAGCAGTACTTC
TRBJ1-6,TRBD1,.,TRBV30,CACGQGNSPLHF,TGTGCCTGCGGACAGGGTAATTCACCCCTCCACTTT